Sequencing of this T cell receptor beta chain was carried out in a study of T cell responses to AZD1222 COVID-19 vaccine. Produced via immunoSEQ multiplex PCR; TCRdb's table is partial and in-frame only. The data hold roughly 90,000 clones, with around 86% observed a single time. Trimming left V 1 base short and J 0 bases short, with 16 bases between. In germline, CDR1 is LGHDT, CDR2 YNNKEL (reference sequence). The CDR3 is made up of 19 amino acids. The chain carries TRBV3-1 (or the pseudogene TRBV3-2) and TRBJ2-6; tentative D call: TRBD2 (6 bases). This TCR was sampled from an adult in good health. The sample here was peripheral blood, taken on day 0 of AZD1222 vaccination. CDR3 protein: CASSQVWTGTDSGANVLTF. DNA of the CDR3: TGTGCCAGCAGCCAAGTTTGGACCGGGACTGACTCTGGGGCCAACGTCCTGACTTTC.